Sequencing of this TCR beta chain was carried out in a study of identical twins (dated by TCRdb to 2015 to 2016). About the full investigation: To test whether fetal clonotypes persist, this study deep-sequenced TCR alpha and beta repertoires from monozygotic twins, from unrelated adults of various ages, and from cord blood. To rule out contamination, replicate twin experiments were performed at different times with different library preparation protocols. Overall results and qualifications from the work: Compared with coincidental sharing between unrelated individuals, out-of-frame TCR alpha sequences shared between twins showed an excess of sequences with low generation probability. In monozygotic twins, out-of-frame TCR alpha sharing was systematically underestimated by recombination models, although the models agreed with sharing between unrelated individuals. Because the same donors could not be followed over many years, conclusions were based on cross-sectional statistical analysis. Invariant T cells such as MAIT and iNKT could partly confound zero-insertion analyses, though diverse VJ usage argued against this for most clonotypes. In beta out-of-frame sequences, excess twin sharing was weaker, because having fewer shared sequences lowered the signal-to-noise ratio. Fewer insertions were carried by abundant cord blood beta clonotypes, a similar but weaker trend appeared in young adult naive repertoires, and no such trend appeared in memory repertoires.

This clonotype has only a few counts. The target of this receptor is not known. No per-base quality is available; no much larger clone lies one base away. V and J are trimmed by 6 bases and 2 bases, and the gene matches miss 4 bases of the junction. Taken from cysteine to phenylalanine, the CDR3 has 14 residues. The kept DNA is CDR3 alone, 42 bases in frame from the first base. The germline V gene encodes CDR1 MNHNS and CDR2 SASEGT. Every donor was a healthy Caucasian. The twin cohort consisted of three pairs of female monozygotic twins, all aged about 18 to 29 years. CD4+ and CD8+ T cell populations were isolated with positive isolation kits from Invitrogen. Libraries were constructed by 5' RACE. TCRdb lists the instrument as Illumina HiSeq 2000. Template switching added a universal primer binding site, and the final cDNA carried a unique molecular identifier that allowed TCR cDNA molecules to be counted accurately. Specific primers in the conserved constant-segment region were used to synthesize first-strand cDNA for TCR alpha and beta chains. To control for contamination, each cDNA library was double barcoded with a SMART-Mk sample barcode plus Illumina barcodes. TruSeq adapter sequences along with Illumina sample barcodes were introduced in two successive PCR steps. TCR alpha and beta cDNA libraries were sequenced on the Illumina HiSeq platform with custom primers. As for the original processing: Raw reads were processed with MiGEC to extract unique molecular identifiers, and MiXCR was used to determine CDR3 positions. Recombination models were inferred per individual with the repgenHMM and IGoR tools using an EM algorithm. Shared clonotype analysis was performed with the tcR package in R, normalizing sharing by the product of cloneset sizes. To study raw recombination without the effects of thymic and clonal selection, out-of-frame nonproductive sequences were analyzed. TCRdb redid the processing of the public reads, applying fastp at Q25 and MiXCR, and retained in-frame beta chains. Each entry merges the rows of one CDR3 protein and shows their most common DNA and genes. TCRdb's processing, not the study's, gives the V and J calls here. The sample yields 500,000 to 550,000 distinct CDR3 sequences; less than 25% were counted once. The ten largest account for around 0.91% of the sample.

Another study also made use of these data, one on T cells expressing NK-cell markers. Taken from the second paper: Three sorted T-cell subsets (CD3+CD56+NKG2C+, CD3+CD56+NKG2C- and CD3+CD56-NKG2C+) from several donors had their TCR beta-chain repertoires profiled. Seven of the eight sequenced donors were HCMV-seropositive and one was HCMV-seronegative. In several experiments an anti-gammadeltaTCR antibody was added to restrict sorting to alphabetaTCR-expressing T cells. In 5 to 7 donors, the dominant CD3+CD56+NKG2C+ clonotypes were found to rank among the top 10 CD8+ clonotypes and to make up roughly 1.0-8% of CD8+ T cells. Those dominant clonotypes were again the most abundant among CD3+CD56-NKG2C+ cells in several donors, at about 25-60.1%. It remained unclear whether the expanded NKG2C-expressing T cell clones were specific for HCMV antigens. Randomly selected healthy volunteers, three men and five women, were used as the eight sequenced donors. A commercial ELISA kit detecting HCMV-specific IgG in serum was used to determine HCMV serostatus. MIGEC handled demultiplexing of the reads and grouping by UMI, while MiTCR was used to assemble and quantify clonotypes. To exclude erroneous sequences, only TCR cDNA sequences supported by at least two reads were retained. The tcR package was used for downstream repertoire analysis, with clonotypes matched between fractions based on CDR3 nucleotide sequence plus V segment. Antigen specificity was annotated against VDJdb with VDJmatch, allowing one amino acid substitution in CDR3.

The receptor comes from a young woman in good health. The V gene is TRBV6-1 and the J gene is TRBJ2-3, and TRBD2 aligns with 8 junction nucleotides. Sequenced material: CD4+ T cells sorted from blood. The sequenced DNA: TGTGCCAGCAGACAAGGACTAGCCACAGATACGCAGTATTTT. Its coded protein is CASRQGLATDTQYF.